What follows is one T cell receptor beta chain and its context. It has no known antigen specificity. The record has no base qualities; no much larger clone is one base away. Libraries were built with PCR. TCRdb names Illumina HiSeq 2500 as the instrument used. TCR libraries were prepared with molecular barcoding, using unique molecular identifiers to normalize TCRbeta repertoire quantification. TCRdb redid the processing of the public reads, applying fastp at Q25 and MiXCR, and retained in-frame beta chains. Entries that share a CDR3 protein sequence are merged under the most common genes and DNA. The sample records approximately 270,000 distinct CDR3 sequences, roughly 25% of which are singletons. The ten largest clones take up around 4.8% of the sample. The meaning of the sample's treatment or condition label: allogeneic hematopoietic cell transplantation with graft depleted of TCRalphabeta T cells and CD19 B cells. The transplant recipients were children given TCRalphabeta/CD19-depleted allogeneic hematopoietic cell grafts.

From the germline V gene, CDR1 is SGHRS and CDR2 is YFSETQ. V loses 2 bases, J loses 7 bases, and the germline ends lie 10 bases apart. The CDR3, from cysteine to phenylalanine, totals 13 residues. Only the CDR3 part of the read is kept: 39 bases, read in frame from the first base. The source of the sample is a study of T-cell reconstitution after alpha-beta-depleted transplantation in children (dated by TCRdb to about 2016). Looking at the study overall: The study quantitatively tracked T-cell immune reconstitution after TCRalphabeta/CD19-depleted allogeneic hematopoietic cell transplantation in children using TCR repertoire profiling. Overall study outcomes, separate from this receptor: About two months after transplant, the apparently early recovery of alphabetaT-cell counts reportedly depended on just several hundred clones that had expanded rapidly and came from non-depleted graft cells. The high TCRbeta diversity at day 60 in some patients was ascribed to recipient T cells and intrathymic progenitors that had survived conditioning. Over the following months the frequencies of hyperexpanded clones went down, and after one year T-cell counts and TCRbeta diversity were mostly credited to newly produced T cells.

The sample in question was PBMCs, mostly from graft donor cells, obtained 360 days after TCRalphabeta/CD19-depleted stem cell transplant. The receptor's source is a female patient aged 2-10 years who had a stem cell transplant for congenital amegakaryocytic thrombocytopenia, so the T cells may come from the graft donor. The chain links TRBV5-1 with TRBJ2-1; a confident D gene designation cannot be given. The DNA sequence is given as TGCGCCAGCAGCTTCACAGTGGGGAATGAGCAGTTCTTC. Translated, this is CASSFTVGNEQFF.